This T cell receptor (beta chain) was sequenced for a study of blood T cells in healthy people across ages. Study in general: Researchers report that template switching captured about one barcoded beta molecule per two T cells.

General study results and limits: Significant beta diversity loss was already apparent by age approximately 38, declining roughly linearly.

The V and J ends lost 6 bases and 3 bases, in that order; junction bases with no gene match: 4. The CDR3 spans 13 residues. In germline, CDR1 is SNHLY, CDR2 FYNNEI. Through a sample-barcoded 5' primer and a J-beta primer mix, a second PCR was run for 7 to 11 cycles. TCRdb re-derived calls from the 5' RACE reads in MiXCR, one entry per CDR3 protein. The data hold over a million distinct CDR3 sequences, with 42% observed a single time. As for this clonotype: As yet, its antigen is unknown.

The clonotype was recovered from a young woman in good health. Sample: blood. This rearrangement joins TRBV2 to TRBJ1-1, with 7 bases lining up with TRBD1. In nucleotides, the CDR3 is TGTGCCAGCAGGGGGACAGCATACACTGAAGCTTTCTTT. It specifies CASRGTAYTEAFF.